The entry that follows covers one T cell receptor (beta chain) sequence. Its target is not known. The data were produced by immunoSEQ multiplex PCR, yet TCRdb's version contains in-frame clones alone and is incomplete. The sample includes about 140,000 clones, around 91% of them seen just once. This sample was taken from a study of T cell responses to AZD1222 COVID-19 vaccine. Across the whole study: Pooling of second doses given at about 4 or about 12 weeks was done. General study points: Samples come after the peak T cell response, not at day 14. Vaccine-related CD4 TCRs covered spike, predominating at 160-218 and 743-854.

V lost 5 bases and J lost 3, with 11 bases in between. The V gene's germline CDR1 is MNHEY and CDR2 SMNVEV (reference sequence). This CDR3 has 13 residues. This chain uses TRBV27 with TRBJ2-7, with D unclear. The sequencing here drew on peripheral blood, taken on day 0 of AZD1222 vaccination. The sequence derives from an adult in good health. Written as DNA, the CDR3 is TGTGCCAGCAGTCCACTGGGCAACTACGAGCAGTACTTC. Encoded protein: CASSPLGNYEQYF.